This TCR beta chain was retrieved from a study of T cell repertoires in cytomegalovirus infection. Study information: It was recently identified HLA-C-restricted and well-studied HLA-B-restricted CMV epitopes that the study used. Public TCR beta signatures marked donors with CMV infection and the matching HLA.

In its sample, this clonotype was seen a few times. What it binds is unknown. TCRdb passed the reads through MiXCR, listing each CDR3 protein once. The table includes around 500,000 distinct CDR3 sequences, about 39% detected once. The CDR3 has 16 residues. CDR1 is SQVTM and CDR2 is ANQGSEA in the germline V gene. The germline V and J ends were trimmed by 4 bases and 0 bases, with 16 bases remaining between them. Overall study findings and caveats: Individuals carrying CMV plus the relevant HLA were identified by cumulative frequency of public TCR beta families. Predominance within the ex vivo response was attributable to HLA-C-restricted CMV-specific TCR beta clonotypes.

The clonotype was recovered from a human donor in good health (CMV status not recorded). Some clones in this sample may be carry-over from other donors' samples. V usage is TRBV29-1 and J usage is TRBJ2-1; weak D call: TRBD2 (5 bases). The sequenced sample was cultured PBMCs, obtained from culture after CMV antigen stimulation. This CDR3 is CSVVTAAASSYNEQFF. The CDR3 nucleotides read TGCAGCGTTGTCACCGCAGCGGCAAGCTCCTACAATGAGCAGTTCTTC.